Sequencing of this T cell receptor beta chain was carried out in a study of identical twins. The study's findings and limits: Recombination models fit unrelated individuals' TCR alpha sharing but underestimated twins'.

V was shortened by 0 bases and J by 12 bases, with 11 bases between the two germline ends. The CDR3 contains 12 residues. Germline V gives CDR1 LNHNV, CDR2 YYDKDF (reference sequence). MiXCR, run by TCRdb on the 5' RACE reads, gives a single entry per CDR3 protein. The data contain under 1 million distinct CDR3 sequences, around an eighth of them singletons. As regards this clonotype: Its specificity is not known.

This sample also belongs to another study, concerning yellow fever vaccine responses in identical twins.

The clonotype was recovered from a woman under 30 in good health. Sequencing was done on a sample of PBMCs. The chain combines TRBV15 with TRBJ1-2; D ambiguous. CDR3 bases: TGTGCCACCAGCAGAGATGGGAACGGGGACACCTTC. Residues: CATSRDGNGDTF. Combining the CDR3 with reference TRBV15 and TRBJ1-2 gives the whole variable domain DAMVIQNPRYQVTQFGKPVTLSCSQTLNHNVMYWYQQKSSQAPKLLFHYYDKDFNNEADTPDNFQSRRPNTSFCFLDIRSPGLGDTAMYLCATSRDGNGDTFGSGTRLTVV.